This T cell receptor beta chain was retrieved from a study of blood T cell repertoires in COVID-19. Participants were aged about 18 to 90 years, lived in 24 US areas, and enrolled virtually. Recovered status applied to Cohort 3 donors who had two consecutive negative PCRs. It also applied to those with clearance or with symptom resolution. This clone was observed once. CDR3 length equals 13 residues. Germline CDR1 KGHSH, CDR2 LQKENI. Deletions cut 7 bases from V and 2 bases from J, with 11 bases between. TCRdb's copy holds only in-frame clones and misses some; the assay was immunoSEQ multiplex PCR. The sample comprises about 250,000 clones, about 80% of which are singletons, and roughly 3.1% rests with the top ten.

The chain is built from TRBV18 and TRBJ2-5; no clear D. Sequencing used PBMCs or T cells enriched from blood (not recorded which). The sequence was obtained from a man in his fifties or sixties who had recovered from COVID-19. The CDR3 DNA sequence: TGTGCCAGCTATCGGAGCACACAAGAGACCCAGTACTTC. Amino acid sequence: CASYRSTQETQYF.